This TCR beta chain was identified in a study of shared clonotypes between healthy human individuals. Overall study results and limits: Genetic and exposure-history diversity was limited by the few donors.

CDR1 and CDR2 from the germline V gene are MNHNS and SASEGT. CDR3 size: 15 residues. V was clipped by 1 base and J by 2 bases, with 12 bases between them. This clone was seen a handful of times. Its cognate antigen is unknown. CD45RO+ cells and CCR7-negative CD45RA+ TemRA cells were combined as CD8 memory. The authors split each subset's genomic DNA evenly across several immunoSEQ plates. Measured with immunoSEQ multiplex PCR; TCRdb has only the in-frame clones, and not every one. The sample shows around 100,000 clones, 67% of them seen only once. V usage is TRBV6-1 and J usage is TRBJ2-7; TRBD1 might be the D (6 bases). This clonotype originated in a woman aged 25 to 39 in good health. Material: memory CD8+ T cells sorted from blood. Subset in this sample: CD45RO+ cells pooled with CCR7-negative TemRA cells. Here the CDR3 DNA reads TGTGCCAGCAGTGAAGGGACAGATCAACCCTACGAGCAGTACTTC. It is translated as CASSEGTDQPYEQYF.